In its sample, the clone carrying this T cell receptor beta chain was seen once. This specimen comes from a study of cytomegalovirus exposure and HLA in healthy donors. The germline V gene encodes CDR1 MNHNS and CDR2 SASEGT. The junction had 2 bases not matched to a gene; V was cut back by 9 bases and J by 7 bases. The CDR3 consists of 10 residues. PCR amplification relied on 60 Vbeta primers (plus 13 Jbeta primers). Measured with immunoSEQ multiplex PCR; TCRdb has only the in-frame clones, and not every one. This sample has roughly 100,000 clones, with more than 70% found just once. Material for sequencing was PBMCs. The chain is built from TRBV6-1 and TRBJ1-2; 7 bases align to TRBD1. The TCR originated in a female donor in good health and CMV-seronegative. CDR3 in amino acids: CASQGGGYTF. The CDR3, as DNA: TGTGCCAGTCAGGGGGGTGGCTACACCTTC.